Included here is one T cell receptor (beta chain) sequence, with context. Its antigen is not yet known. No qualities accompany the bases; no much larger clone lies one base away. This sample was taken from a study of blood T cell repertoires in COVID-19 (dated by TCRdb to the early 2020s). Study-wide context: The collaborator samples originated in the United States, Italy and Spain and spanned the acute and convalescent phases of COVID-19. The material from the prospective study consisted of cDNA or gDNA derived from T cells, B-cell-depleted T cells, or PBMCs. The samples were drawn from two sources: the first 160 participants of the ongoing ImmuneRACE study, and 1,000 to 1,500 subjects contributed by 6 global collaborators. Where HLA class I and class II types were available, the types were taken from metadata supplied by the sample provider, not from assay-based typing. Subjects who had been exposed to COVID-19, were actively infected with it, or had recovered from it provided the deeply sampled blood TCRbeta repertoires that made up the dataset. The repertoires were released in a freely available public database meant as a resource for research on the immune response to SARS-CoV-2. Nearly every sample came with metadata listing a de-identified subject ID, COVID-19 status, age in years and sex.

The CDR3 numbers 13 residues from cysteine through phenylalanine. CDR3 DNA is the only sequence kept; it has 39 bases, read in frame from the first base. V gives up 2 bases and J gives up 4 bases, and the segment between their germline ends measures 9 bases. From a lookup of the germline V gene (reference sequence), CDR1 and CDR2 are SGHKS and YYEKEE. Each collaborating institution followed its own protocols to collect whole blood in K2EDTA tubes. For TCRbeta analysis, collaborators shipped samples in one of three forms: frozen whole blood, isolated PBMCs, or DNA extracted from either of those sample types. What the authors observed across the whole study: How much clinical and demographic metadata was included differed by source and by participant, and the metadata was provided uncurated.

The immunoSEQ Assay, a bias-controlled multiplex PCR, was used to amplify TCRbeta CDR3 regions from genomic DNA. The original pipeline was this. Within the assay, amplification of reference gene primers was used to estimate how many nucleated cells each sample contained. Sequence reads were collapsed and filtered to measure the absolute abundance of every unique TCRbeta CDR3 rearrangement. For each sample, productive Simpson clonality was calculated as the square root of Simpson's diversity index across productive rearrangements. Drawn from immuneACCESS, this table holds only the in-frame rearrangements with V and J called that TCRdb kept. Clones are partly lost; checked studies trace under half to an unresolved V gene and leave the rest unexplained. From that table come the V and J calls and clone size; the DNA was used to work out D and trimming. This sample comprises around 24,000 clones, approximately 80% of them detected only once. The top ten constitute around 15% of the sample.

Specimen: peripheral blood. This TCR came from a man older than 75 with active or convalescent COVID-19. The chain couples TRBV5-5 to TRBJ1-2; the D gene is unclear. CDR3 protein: CASSFEEIYGYTF. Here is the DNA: TGTGCCAGCAGCTTCGAGGAAATCTATGGCTACACCTTC.